Each of the 8 T cell receptor beta chains below was sequenced from the same sample in a study of blood T cell repertoires in COVID-19. Profiling relied on immunoSEQ multiplex PCR, and the TCRdb table lists in-frame clones only, not all of them. The data contain about 180,000 clones, roughly 85% of them singletons. Sequencing used PBMCs or T cells enriched from blood (not recorded which). Source of these receptors: a man aged 35 to 55 who had recovered from COVID-19.

The chain couples TRBV18 to TRBJ1-1, with TRBD1 matching over 10 bases. After removal of 6 bases from V and 7 bases from J, the junction contained 8 bases not matched to a gene. The germline gives CDR1 KGHSH, CDR2 LQKENI. The CDR3 contains 14 residues. CDR3 sequence reads: CASSPRQGAGEAFF. In DNA form, the CDR3 reads TGTGCCAGCTCGCCGAGACAGGGGGCGGGTGAAGCTTTCTTT.

The chain recombines TRBV14 with TRBJ2-3, with a tentative D call TRBD1 (6 bases). Per germline, CDR1 SGHDN and CDR2 FVKESK. This CDR3 is 16 amino acids long. V was trimmed by 4 bases and J by 2 bases, leaving 16 bases between them. The DNA for the CDR3 is TGTGCCAGCAGCCGGCGGACAGTGGAGGACACAGATACGCAGTATTTT. Amino acids: CASSRRTVEDTDTQYF.

The gene calls are TRBV27 and TRBJ2-7, with D maybe TRBD1 (6 bases). Trimming stripped 6 bases from V and 6 bases from J, with 15 bases between. Germline V gene lookup returns CDR1 MNHEY and CDR2 SMNVEV (reference sequence). The CDR3 contains 13 residues. The CDR3 bases are TGTGCCAGCAGCCTGGGGGCAGGGAGCGAGCAGTACTTC. Translation: CASSLGAGSEQYF.

The chain combines TRBV14 with TRBJ1-1, with TRBD1 matching over 7 bases. The V gene end was trimmed by 2 bases and the J gene end by 1 base; junction bases not matched to a gene: 4. The CDR3 is 15 amino acids. From germline, CDR1 is SGHDN and CDR2 FVKESK. CDR3 sequence reads: CASSQNRGPNTEAFF. CDR3 DNA: TGTGCCAGCAGCCAAAACAGGGGTCCGAACACTGAAGCTTTCTTT.

The V call is TRBV7-2, the J call TRBJ2-1; 9 bases match TRBD1. V shed 7 bases and J 3 bases; nucleotides not matched to a gene: 7. The CDR3 has 15 amino acids. Per the germline V gene, CDR1 is SGHTA and CDR2 is FQGNSA. The CDR3 sequence is CASNTGTGIYNEQFF. DNA for the CDR3: TGTGCCAGCAACACCGGGACAGGGATCTACAATGAGCAGTTCTTC.

The rearrangement uses TRBV5-1 and TRBJ2-6, with D perhaps matching TRBD2 (6 bases). V was shortened by 9 bases and J by 0 bases, with 13 bases between the two germline ends. The CDR3 extends over 15 amino acids. The germline gives CDR1 SGHRS, CDR2 YFSETQ. This CDR3 reads CATHAGSSGANVLTF. In nucleotides, the CDR3 is TGCGCCACTCATGCGGGGAGCTCTGGGGCCAACGTCCTGACTTTC.

This chain uses TRBV11-2 with TRBJ1-2; tentatively, D is TRBD1 (5 bases). Germline V lookup: CDR1 SGHAT, CDR2 FQNNGV. The CDR3 extends over 16 amino acids. The V end was cut by 5 bases, the J end by 0 bases, with 16 bases between. CDR3 loop: CASSLTDRSSNYGYTF. The CDR3 DNA follows: TGTGCCAGCAGCCTTACTGACAGATCGTCTAACTATGGCTACACCTTC.

As regards this clone: Other DNA sequences from this sample encode an identical CDR3 as well. The genes are TRBV28 and TRBJ1-5; the D gene is possibly TRBD1 (6 bases). CDR3 length: 15 amino acids. From germline, CDR1 is MDHEN and CDR2 SYDVKM. Between the trimmed V and J ends, which lost 2 bases and 0 bases, there was a span of 8 bases. CDR3 nucleotide sequence: TGTGCCAGCAGTTTACAGGGGAATAGCAATCAGCCCCAGCATTTT. Its translation is CASSLQGNSNQPQHF.